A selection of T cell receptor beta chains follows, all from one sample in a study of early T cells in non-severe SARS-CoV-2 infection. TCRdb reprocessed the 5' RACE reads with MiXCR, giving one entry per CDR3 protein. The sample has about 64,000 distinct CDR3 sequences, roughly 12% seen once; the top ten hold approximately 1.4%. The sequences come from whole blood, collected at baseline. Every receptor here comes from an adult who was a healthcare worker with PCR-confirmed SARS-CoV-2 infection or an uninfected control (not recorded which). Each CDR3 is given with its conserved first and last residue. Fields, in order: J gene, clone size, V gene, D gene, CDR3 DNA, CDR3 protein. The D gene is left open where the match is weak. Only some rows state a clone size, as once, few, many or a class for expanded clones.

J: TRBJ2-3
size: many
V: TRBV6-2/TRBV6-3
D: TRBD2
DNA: TGTGCCAGCGGGCTAGCGGGGGCAGCAGATACGCAGTATTTT
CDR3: CASGLAGAADTQYF

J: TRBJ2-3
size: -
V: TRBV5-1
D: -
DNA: TGCGCCAGCACCATTTCAGATACGCAGTATTTT
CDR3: CASTISDTQYF

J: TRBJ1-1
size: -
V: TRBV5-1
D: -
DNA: TGCGCCAGCAGCCAACCCCAGACAGAGAACACTGAAGCTTTCTTT
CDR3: CASSQPQTENTEAFF

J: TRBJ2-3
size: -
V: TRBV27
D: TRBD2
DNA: TGTGCCAGCAGTTTATTTAGCGGGAGAGTGGGCACAGATACGCAGTATTTT
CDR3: CASSLFSGRVGTDTQYF

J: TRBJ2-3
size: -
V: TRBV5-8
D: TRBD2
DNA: TGTGCCAGCAGCCCCGGGACTAGCGGGGGGGCGGATACGCAGTATTTT
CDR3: CASSPGTSGGADTQYF

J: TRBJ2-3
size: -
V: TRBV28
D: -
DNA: TGTGCCACTAAGGGACATACCCCCACAGATACGCAGTATTTT
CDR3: CATKGHTPTDTQYF

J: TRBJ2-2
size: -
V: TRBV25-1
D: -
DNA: TGTGCCAGCAGTGAATCCTTCGGAGGGAGCCTAAACACCGGGGAGCTGTTTTTT
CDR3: CASSESFGGSLNTGELFF

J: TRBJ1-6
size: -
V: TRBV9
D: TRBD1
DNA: TGTGCCAGCAACACGGGGACAGGGGTTTCACCCCTCCACTTT
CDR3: CASNTGTGVSPLHF

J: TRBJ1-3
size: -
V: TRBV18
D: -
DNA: TGTGCCAGCTCACAGGACTTGGTCGACACTGGAAACACCATATATTTT
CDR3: CASSQDLVDTGNTIYF

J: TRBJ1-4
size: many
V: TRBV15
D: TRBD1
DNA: TGTGCCACCACCACGGGGACAGGCGATAATGAAAAACTGTTTTTT
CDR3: CATTTGTGDNEKLFF

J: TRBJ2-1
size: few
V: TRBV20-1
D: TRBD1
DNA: TGCACCGCCGGGGGACAGGTTTACAATGAGCAGTTCTTC
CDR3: CTAGGQVYNEQFF

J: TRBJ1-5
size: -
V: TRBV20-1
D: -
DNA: TGCAGTGCAGGATTGGGGGCTTATCAGCCCCAGCATTTT
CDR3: CSAGLGAYQPQHF

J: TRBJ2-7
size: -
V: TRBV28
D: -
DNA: TGTGCCAGCAGTTTACGAACATTTGACGAGCAGTACTTC
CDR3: CASSLRTFDEQYF

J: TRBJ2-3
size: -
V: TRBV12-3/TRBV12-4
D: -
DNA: TGTGCCAGCAGACGGGAGTTGAGCACAGATACGCAGTATTTT
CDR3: CASRRELSTDTQYF

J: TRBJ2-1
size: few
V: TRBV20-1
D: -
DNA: TGCAGTGCTAGAGATAGGGTAGGGTACAATGAGCAGTTCTTC
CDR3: CSARDRVGYNEQFF

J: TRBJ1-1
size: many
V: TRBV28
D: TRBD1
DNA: TGTGCCAGCAGGCGACAGGGGTACACTGAAGCTTTCTTT
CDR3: CASRRQGYTEAFF

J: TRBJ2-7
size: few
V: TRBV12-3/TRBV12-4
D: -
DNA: TGTGCCAGCAGTTTACACACCCAGCAGTACTTC
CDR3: CASSLHTQQYF

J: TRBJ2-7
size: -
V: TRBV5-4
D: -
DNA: TGTGCCAGCAGCCCCCGGGACACCTACGAGCAGTACTTC
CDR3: CASSPRDTYEQYF

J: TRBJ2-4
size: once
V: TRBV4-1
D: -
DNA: TGCGCCAGCAGCCAAGTGCGGGGTGATGACATTCAGTACTTC
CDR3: CASSQVRGDDIQYF

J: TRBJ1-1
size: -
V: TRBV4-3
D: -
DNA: TGCGCCAGCAGCCCCCGGGAAAGAGGGACTGAAGCTTTCTTT
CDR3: CASSPRERGTEAFF

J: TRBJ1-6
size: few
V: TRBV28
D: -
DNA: TGTGCCAGCAGTTTAGTCCTGATGGACCTCAGGCAGTCACCCCTCCACTTT
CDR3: CASSLVLMDLRQSPLHF

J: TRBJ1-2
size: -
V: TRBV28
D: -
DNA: TGTGCCAGCAGCCCCGACATCCCTGTATGGGGCTACACCTTC
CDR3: CASSPDIPVWGYTF

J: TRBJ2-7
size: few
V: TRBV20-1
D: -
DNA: TGCAGTGCTAGCGGCCCCTACGAGCAGTACTTC
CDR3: CSASGPYEQYF

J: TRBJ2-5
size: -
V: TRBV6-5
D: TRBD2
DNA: TGTGCCAGTAGGGAAGCGGGAGAAGAGACCCAGTACTTC
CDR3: CASREAGEETQYF

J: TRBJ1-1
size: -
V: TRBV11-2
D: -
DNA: TGTGCCAGCAGCTTAGCCAGATCTGAAGCTTTCTTT
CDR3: CASSLARSEAFF

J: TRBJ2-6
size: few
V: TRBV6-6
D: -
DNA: TGTGCCAGCATCCTTCCAGGGACTGGGGCCAACGTCCTGACTTTC
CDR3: CASILPGTGANVLTF

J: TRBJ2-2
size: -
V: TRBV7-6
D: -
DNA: TGTGCCAGCAGCTCATATAAATTCACCGGGGAGCTGTTTTTT
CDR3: CASSSYKFTGELFF

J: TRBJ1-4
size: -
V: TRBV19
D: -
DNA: TGTGCCAGTAGGTCAACAGGGAGGTCGACTAATGAAAAACTGTTTTTT
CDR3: CASRSTGRSTNEKLFF

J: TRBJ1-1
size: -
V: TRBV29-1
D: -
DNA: TGCAGCGTTTTCAGGACTGAAGCTTTCTTT
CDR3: CSVFRTEAFF

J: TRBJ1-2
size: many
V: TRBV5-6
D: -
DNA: TGTGCCAGCTCCGGTGATGGGACGGGCGGCTACACCTTC
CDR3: CASSGDGTGGYTF

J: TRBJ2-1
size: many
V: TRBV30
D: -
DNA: TGTGCCTGTGATAGGGGGGATTTCTCCTACAATGAGCAGTTCTTC
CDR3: CACDRGDFSYNEQFF

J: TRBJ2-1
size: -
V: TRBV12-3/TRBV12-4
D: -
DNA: TGTGCCAGCAGTTTGGGGGGAGGGCAGTTCTTC
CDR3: CASSLGGGQFF

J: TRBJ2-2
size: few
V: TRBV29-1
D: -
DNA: TGCAGCGTTGATACAGGGAGGACCGGGGAGCTGTTTTTT
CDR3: CSVDTGRTGELFF

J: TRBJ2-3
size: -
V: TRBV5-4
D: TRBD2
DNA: TGTGCCAGCAGCGAGGGCGGGGGGGCCTCGGCAGATACGCAGTATTTT
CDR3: CASSEGGGASADTQYF

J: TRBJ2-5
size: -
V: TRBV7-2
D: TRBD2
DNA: TGTGCCAGCACCCTCAGACTAGCGGGGCAAGAGACCCAGTACTTC
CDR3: CASTLRLAGQETQYF

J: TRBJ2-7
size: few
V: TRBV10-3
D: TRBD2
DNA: TGTGCCATCAGTGAGTCGACTAGCGGGGGGTACGAGCAGTACTTC
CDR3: CAISESTSGGYEQYF

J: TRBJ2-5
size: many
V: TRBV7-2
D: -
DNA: TGTGCCAGCAGCTTCGGGACACCACAAGAGACCCAGTACTTC
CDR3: CASSFGTPQETQYF

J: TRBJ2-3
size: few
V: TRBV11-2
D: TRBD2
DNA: TGTGCCAGCAGCTTACTAGCGGGGGCCTTAGTGGATACGCAGTATTTT
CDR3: CASSLLAGALVDTQYF

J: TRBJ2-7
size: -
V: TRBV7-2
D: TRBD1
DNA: TGTGCCAGCAGCTTAGAGGGACAGGGGGGCTACGAGCAGTACTTC
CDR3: CASSLEGQGGYEQYF